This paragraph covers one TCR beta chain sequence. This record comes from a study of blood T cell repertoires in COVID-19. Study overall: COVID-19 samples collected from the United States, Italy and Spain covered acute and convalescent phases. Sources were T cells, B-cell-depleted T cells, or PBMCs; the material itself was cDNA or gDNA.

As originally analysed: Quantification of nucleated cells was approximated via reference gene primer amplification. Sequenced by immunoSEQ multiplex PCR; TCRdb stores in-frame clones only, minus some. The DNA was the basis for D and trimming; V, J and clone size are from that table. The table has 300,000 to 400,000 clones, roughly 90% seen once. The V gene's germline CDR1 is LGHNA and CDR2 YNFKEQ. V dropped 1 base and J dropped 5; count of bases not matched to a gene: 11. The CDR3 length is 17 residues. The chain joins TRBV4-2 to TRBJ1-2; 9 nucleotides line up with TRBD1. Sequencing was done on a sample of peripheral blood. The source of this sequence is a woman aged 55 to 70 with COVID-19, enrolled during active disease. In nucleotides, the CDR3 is TGTGCCAGCAGCCAAGCGGCCGGGACAGGGAACCGGTATGGCTACACCTTC. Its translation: CASSQAAGTGNRYGYTF.